These 26 T cell receptor beta chains came from one sample sequenced in a study of PD-1 blockade in classical Hodgkin lymphoma. The assay was immunoSEQ multiplex PCR, and TCRdb's table has in-frame clones only and misses some. Of under 45,000 clones listed, roughly 70% were seen once; the top ten hold 3% to 4%. Documented time point: cycle 4 day 1 (C4D1), after five to seven weeks of nivolumab. The patients all showed relapse after autologous stem cell transplantation, while their brentuximab vedotin exposure varied. The material was peripheral blood mononuclear cells (PBMCs), obtained before the fourth cycle of nivolumab. Source of these receptors: a human donor with classical Hodgkin lymphoma.

This chain links TRBV4-3 with TRBJ2-3; D is tentatively TRBD1 or TRBD2 (5 bases each). Germline V gives CDR1 LGHNA, CDR2 YSLEER. This CDR3 has 16 residues. The germline V and J ends were trimmed by 4 bases and 0 bases, with 14 bases remaining between them. The CDR3 DNA follows: TGCGCCAGCAGCCCGTATGGGGGTACTAGCACAGATACGCAGTATTTT. Translation gives CASSPYGGTSTDTQYF.

This clone was counted a few times. The chain carries TRBV25-1 and TRBJ1-4; D not resolved. Germline V gene data show CDR1 as MGHDK and CDR2 as SYGVNS. V was shortened by 5 bases and J by 5 bases, with 12 bases between the two germline ends. The CDR3 covers 14 residues. The CDR3 DNA sequence: TGTGCCAGCAGTCCGGGCGTTGGGAATGAAAAACTGTTTTTT. It specifies CASSPGVGNEKLFF. The full variable domain, rest sourced from reference TRBV25-1 and TRBJ1-4, is EADIYQTPRYLVIGTGKKITLECSQTMGHDKMYWYQQDPGMELHLIHYSYGVNSTEKGDLSSESTVSRIRTEHFPLTLESARPSHTSQYLCASSPGVGNEKLFFGSGTQLSVL.

V and J are TRBV4-3 and TRBJ1-4, with no clear D. With 3 bases removed from V and 7 bases from J, the gap between germline ends came to 15 bases. Germline CDR1 is LGHNA and CDR2 is YSLEER. The CDR3 loop spans 15 amino acids. For the CDR3, the DNA is TGCGCCAGCAGCCAGGGTGCGACGCCCCTTGAAAAACTGTTTTTT. It is translated as CASSQGATPLEKLFF.

The chain recombines TRBV6-5 with TRBJ1-6, with D possibly being TRBD1 (6 bases). CDR1 and CDR2 (germline): MNHEY, SVGAGI. The V end was cut by 0 bases, the J end by 14 bases, with 17 bases between. The CDR3 has 15 amino acids. The chain's CDR3 is CASSYSGPRGLALHF. In nucleotides, the CDR3 is TGTGCCAGCAGTTACTCGGGTCCCAGGGGTTTGGCCCTCCACTTT.

There are a few counts of this clone. The rearrangement joins TRBV5-6 to TRBJ2-3, with 10 bases identical to TRBD1. Germline V CDR1 and CDR2: SGHDT, YYEEEE. This CDR3 is built from 16 residues. V lost 3 bases and J lost 3; bases outside the gene matches: 7. This chain's CDR3 is CASSSRQGAATDTQYF. CDR3 nucleotide sequence: TGTGCCAGCAGCTCTCGACAGGGGGCAGCGACAGATACGCAGTATTTT.

The rearrangement uses TRBV2 and TRBJ1-1; the D gene is possibly TRBD1 (5 bases). Looked up from germline, CDR1 is SNHLY and CDR2 is FYNNEI. This CDR3 comprises 16 residues. V lost 1 base, J lost 6 bases, and 18 bases lay in between. CDR3 sequence: CASSEERRTTGAEAFF. The CDR3 nucleotides read TGTGCCAGCAGTGAAGAGAGGAGGACAACGGGTGCTGAAGCTTTCTTT.

The chain is built from TRBV15 and TRBJ2-3; TRBD1 might be the D (5 bases). CDR3 length: 13 residues. Trimming pared 7 bases from V and 3 bases from J, leaving 11 bases between. Germline CDR1 reads LNHNV; CDR2 reads YYDKDF (reference sequence). The CDR3 protein is CATNRQKTDTQYF. The CDR3 DNA reads TGTGCCACCAACCGACAGAAGACAGATACGCAGTATTTT.

J is TRBJ2-3 and V is TRBV5-4; 7 nucleotides align to TRBD2. Germline loops: CDR1 SGHNT, CDR2 YYREEE (reference sequence). The CDR3 is 16 residues long. With V trimmed by 1 base and J by 3 bases, 8 bases remained unmatched. The CDR3 reads CASSLPPTSPTDTQYF. The CDR3, as DNA: TGTGCCAGCAGCTTGCCCCCGACTAGCCCGACAGATACGCAGTATTTT.

The chain links TRBV28 to TRBJ2-7; D ambiguous. V was cut by 5 bases and J by 4 bases, with 9 bases left in between. Germline CDR1 MDHEN, CDR2 SYDVKM. The CDR3 is 12 amino acids. The DNA for the CDR3 is TGTGCCAGCAGTCCGGACCATTACGAGCAGTACTTC. It is translated as CASSPDHYEQYF. Full variable domain (remainder filled in from reference TRBV28 and TRBJ2-7): DVKVTQSSRYLVKRTGEKVFLECVQDMDHENMFWYRQDPGLGLRLIYFSYDVKMKEKGDIPEGYSVSREKKERFSLILESASTNQTSMYLCASSPDHYEQYFGPGTRLTVT.

V usage is TRBV5-6 and J usage is TRBJ2-1; 10 bases align to TRBD1. Losses at the gene ends were 1 base for V and 9 bases for J; bases not matched to a gene: 7. The germline gives CDR1 SGHDT, CDR2 YYEEEE. The CDR3 extends over 15 amino acids. The CDR3: CASSLMDRGFGEQFF. CDR3 bases: TGTGCCAGCAGCTTGATGGACAGGGGGTTTGGTGAGCAGTTCTTC.

The V gene is TRBV6-5, the J gene TRBJ2-7; the D gene is possibly TRBD1 (6 bases). The germline V gene has CDR1 MNHEY and CDR2 SVGAGI. Trimming removed 7 bases from V and 7 bases from J, with 11 bases in between. The CDR3 has 11 residues. The DNA of the CDR3 is TGTGCCAGCATGGGGGCGGAGGAGCAGTACTTC. Its translation is CASMGAEEQYF.

V gene TRBV7-9 combines with J gene TRBJ2-2; 9 positions match TRBD1. Germline loops: CDR1 SEHNR, CDR2 FQNEAQ (reference sequence). The CDR3 has 16 residues. The V segment lost 5 bases and the J segment 1 base; nucleotides outside the gene matches: 5. Here the CDR3 DNA reads TGTGCCAGCAGCGGGACAGGGTCCCTGAACACCGGGGAGCTGTTTTTT. This gives the protein CASSGTGSLNTGELFF.

The rearrangement joins TRBV4-2 to TRBJ2-7; TRBD2 matches at 10 bases. Germline lookup yields CDR1 LGHNA and CDR2 YNFKEQ. The length of the CDR3 is 17 residues. The V segment lost 1 base and the J segment 0 bases; nucleotides outside the gene matches: 6. The CDR3 spells CASSQGGTSGISYEQYF. CDR3 DNA sequence: TGTGCCAGCAGCCAAGGTGGTACTAGCGGGATCTCCTACGAGCAGTACTTC.

The chain carries TRBV7-6 and TRBJ2-3; 11 nucleotides line up with TRBD1. The CDR3 is made up of 18 amino acids. Germline CDR1 and CDR2: SGHVS and FNYEAQ. V gave up 5 bases and J gave up 4 bases; unmatched junction bases: 14. The CDR3 DNA is TGTGCCAGCAGCGGGGGACAGGGGGGGTCGGACTACGCAGATACGCAGTATTTT. Translation: CASSGGQGGSDYADTQYF.

The V and J genes are TRBV19 and TRBJ2-3; 7 nucleotides align to TRBD1. J lost 1 base, V lost 0 bases, and 4 bases had no gene match. Per the germline V gene, CDR1 is LNHDA and CDR2 is SQIVND (reference sequence). This CDR3 is built from 16 residues. CDR3 nucleotides: TGTGCCAGTAGTATAGATCTTACAGGGGGCACAGATACGCAGTATTTT. As protein: CASSIDLTGGTDTQYF.

The chain has TRBV7-2 and TRBJ2-1, with 9 positions matching TRBD2. Germline V gene lookup returns CDR1 SGHTA and CDR2 FQGNSA. The CDR3 is 15 residues long. V lost 3 bases, J lost 7 bases, and 7 bases stayed unmatched. In DNA, the CDR3 is TGTGCCAGCAGCTTCCCTAGGGCGGGGGGGAATGAGCAGTTCTTC. Encoded protein: CASSFPRAGGNEQFF.

This clone has a single count. The chain is built from TRBV9 and TRBJ2-3; the match to TRBD2 covers 10 bases. The CDR3 has 19 residues. V was clipped by 0 bases and J by 6 bases; unmatched bases: 16. Per germline, CDR1 SGDLS and CDR2 YYNGEE. The CDR3 protein is CASSVAGLGSGRLADTQYF. CDR3 DNA: TGTGCCAGCAGCGTAGCGGGGTTGGGTAGCGGGAGGCTGGCGGATACGCAGTATTTT.

This clone was observed a few times. The chain links TRBV19 to TRBJ2-2; D not resolved. The CDR3 covers 12 residues. Germline-derived CDR1 and CDR2 are LNHDA and SQIVND (reference sequence). Trimming pared 7 bases from V and 4 bases from J, leaving 7 bases between. The CDR3 nucleotides read TGTGCCAGTAAAACCTTCACCGGGGAGCTGTTTTTT. It yields the protein CASKTFTGELFF.

This clone was found once. The CDR3 bases are TGTGCCAGTAAGGGAGCAGGAAGGAACACTGAAGCTTTCTTT. It translates to CASKGAGRNTEAFF. The genes are TRBV19 and TRBJ1-1; D remains ambiguous. V was pared by 7 bases and J by 1 base, with 13 bases between. The CDR3 runs to 14 residues. Germline CDR1 is LNHDA and CDR2 is SQIVND (reference sequence).

This rearrangement joins TRBV6-5 to TRBJ1-2, with D uncertain. The CDR3 has 10 residues. V lost 11 bases and J lost 4, with 8 bases in between. The germline gives CDR1 MNHEY, CDR2 SVGAGI. The CDR3 nucleotides read TGTGCCGTGCTCGGCTATGGCTACACCTTC. Protein sequence: CAVLGYGYTF.

Points on this clone: Other DNA sequences in this specimen translate into the identical CDR3. V gene TRBV19 combines with J gene TRBJ1-5; the D is unclear. Trimming stripped 3 bases from V and 1 base from J, with 13 bases between. The germline CDR1 and CDR2 sequences are LNHDA and SQIVND (reference sequence). This CDR3 region has 16 residues. The CDR3 nucleotides are TGTGCCAGTAGTATTTATAGCGGATCAAGCAATCAGCCCCAGCATTTT. Translating it yields CASSIYSGSSNQPQHF.

This chain connects TRBV6-5 to TRBJ2-7; D gene unclear. CDR3 size: 16 residues. V lost 0 bases, J lost 3 bases, and 15 bases lay in between. CDR1 and CDR2 from the germline V gene are MNHEY and SVGAGI. The CDR3 DNA reads TGTGCCAGCAGTTACTCGATTGCACGCCCAAACTACGAGCAGTACTTC. The encoded protein is CASSYSIARPNYEQYF.

The chain combines TRBV28 with TRBJ1-2; 7 bases match TRBD1. Germline CDR1 is MDHEN and CDR2 is SYDVKM. V lost 4 bases and J lost 2; bases outside the gene matches: 4. This CDR3 region has 14 residues. The CDR3 DNA is TGTGCCAGCAGTTCGGGACAGAAAAACTATGGCTACACCTTC. This translates into CASSSGQKNYGYTF.

This clone was counted only a few times. The chain has TRBV28 and TRBJ1-2; D might be TRBD1 (5 bases). The CDR3 totals 16 residues. Trimming took 3 bases from V and 1 from J, leaving 15 bases between them. Germline CDR1 is MDHEN and CDR2 is SYDVKM. For the CDR3, the DNA is TGTGCCAGCAGTTTTGGGGCCCTTGGGGGTAACTATGGCTACACCTTC. Amino acid sequence: CASSFGALGGNYGYTF.

V usage is TRBV5-4 and J usage is TRBJ1-3, with D hard to call. V dropped 0 bases and J dropped 2 bases, with 9 bases sitting between them. Germline lookup yields CDR1 SGHNT and CDR2 YYREEE (reference sequence). The CDR3 loop spans 15 amino acids. This chain's CDR3 is CASSLGGYTGNTIYF. DNA of the CDR3: TGTGCCAGCAGCTTGGGAGGGTACACTGGAAACACCATATATTTT.

This chain uses TRBV6-5 with TRBJ2-6; D gene ambiguous. Germline V gene lookup returns CDR1 MNHEY and CDR2 SVGAGI. The V and J ends lost 7 bases and 0 bases respectively, with 10 bases between them. The CDR3 spans 15 residues. CDR3 coding DNA: TGTGCCAGCAAAGGAGCCCTCTCTGGGGCCAACGTCCTGACTTTC. Translating it yields CASKGALSGANVLTF.